This TCR beta chain is from a study of CD8 T cells in Susac syndrome. Study-wide results and caveats: The study conceded that relatively few individuals underwent its TCR sequencing and HLA analysis.

The length of the CDR3 is 14 residues. The germline CDR1 and CDR2 sequences are DFQATT and SNEGSKA (reference sequence). V was shortened by 6 bases and J by 6 bases, with 18 bases between the two germline ends. Random hexamers were used to reverse transcribe roughly 0.5 to 1 ug of RNA. With immunoSEQ multiplex PCR, TCR beta CDR3 was amplified across 54 Vbeta and 13 Jbeta. One entry per CDR3 protein, called by TCRdb with MiXCR from the immunoSEQ multiplex PCR reads. Of about 400,000 distinct CDR3 sequences listed, around 85% were seen once; the top ten hold 0.09% to 0.15%. Those who served as multiple sclerosis controls were treatment-naive patients with stable or active relapsing-remitting disease. TEMRA cells were enriched by FACS, and CD4+ and CD8+ T cells were negatively isolated. About this clonotype itself: Its specificity is unknown.

The sequence derives from a human donor with multiple sclerosis. V usage is TRBV20-1 and J usage is TRBJ2-1; no definite D call. The sample taken for sequencing was CD8+ T cells from PBMCs. This chain's CDR3 is CSAYGRTSANEQFF. In DNA, the CDR3 is TGCAGTGCCTACGGAAGGACCAGCGCCAATGAGCAGTTCTTC.